This TCR beta chain was sequenced for a study of blood T cell repertoires in COVID-19. Study background: Sources were T cells, B-cell-depleted T cells, or PBMCs; the material itself was cDNA or gDNA.

TCRdb keeps only in-frame clones here, not all; method: immunoSEQ multiplex PCR. The sample contains fewer than 200,000 clones, just over 85% of which appear only once. CDR3 length equals 16 residues. CDR1 and CDR2 (germline): MGHRA, YSYEKL. V was clipped by 0 bases and J by 8 bases, with 16 bases between them. The chain links TRBV4-1 to TRBJ1-4, with a possible D match to TRBD1 (5 bases). The specimen was peripheral blood. The source is a man in his fifties with active or convalescent COVID-19. The CDR3 DNA reads TGCGCCAGCAGCCAAGATAGCGGGGAGGGGTGGGAAAAACTGTTTTTT. It yields the protein CASSQDSGEGWEKLFF.